This T cell receptor beta chain was identified during a study of control samples from healthy donors and cancer patients. Profiling relied on immunoSEQ multiplex PCR, and the TCRdb table lists in-frame clones only, not all of them. The table records 150,000 to 180,000 clones, more than 85% of them present only once. The CDR3 is 11 residues long. The V end lost 10 bases, the J end lost 8 bases, and 12 bases lay between the germline ends. Germline V lookup: CDR1 ENHRY, CDR2 SYGVKD. The chain couples TRBV10-3 to TRBJ2-1; D unclear. The TCR was taken from a man between 45 and 60 years old in good health. The sample was blood. The CDR3 sequence is CATKDSDEQFF. The CDR3 DNA is TGTGCCACCAAGGATTCCGATGAGCAGTTCTTC.